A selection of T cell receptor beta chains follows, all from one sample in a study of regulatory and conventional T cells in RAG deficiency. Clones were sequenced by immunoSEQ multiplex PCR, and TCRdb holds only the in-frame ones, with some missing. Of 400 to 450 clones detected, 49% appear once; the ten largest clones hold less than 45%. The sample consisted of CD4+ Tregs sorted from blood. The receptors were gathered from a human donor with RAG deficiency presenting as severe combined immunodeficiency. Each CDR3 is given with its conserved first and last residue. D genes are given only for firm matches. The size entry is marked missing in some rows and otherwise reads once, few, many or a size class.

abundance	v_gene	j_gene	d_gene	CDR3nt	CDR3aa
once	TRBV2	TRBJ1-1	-	TGTGCCAGCAGCCCGGACCCGGTGGGGACTGAAGCTTTCTTT	CASSPDPVGTEAFF
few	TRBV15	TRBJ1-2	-	TGTGCCACCAGCAGAGATATATATGGCTACACCTTC	CATSRDIYGYTF
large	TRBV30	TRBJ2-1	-	TGTGCCTGGAGTCCCCGGGGCTTCAATGAGCAGTTCTTC	CAWSPRGFNEQFF
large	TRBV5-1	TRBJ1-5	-	TGCGCCAGCAGCCTTCTTAGCAATCAGCCCCAGCATTTT	CASSLLSNQPQHF
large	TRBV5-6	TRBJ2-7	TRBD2	TGTGCCAGCAAAGGGAGGGGCTCCTACGAGCAGTACTTC	CASKGRGSYEQYF
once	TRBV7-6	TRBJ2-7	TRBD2	TGTGCTAGCAGCTTAGCGGGGGCCTACGAGCAGTACTTC	CASSLAGAYEQYF
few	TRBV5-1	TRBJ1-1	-	TGCGCCAGCAGCGACGAAGCAGGGGCTACTGAAGCTTTCTTT	CASSDEAGATEAFF
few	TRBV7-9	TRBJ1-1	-	TGTGCCAGCATTCGGTACACTGAAGCTTTCTTT	CASIRYTEAFF
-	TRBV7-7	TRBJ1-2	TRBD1	TGTGCCAGCAGCTTACAGGGGGCCTATGGCTACACCTTC	CASSLQGAYGYTF
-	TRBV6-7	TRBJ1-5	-	TGTGCCAGCAGGGGCAATCAGCCCCAGCATTTT	CASRGNQPQHF
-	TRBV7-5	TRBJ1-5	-	TGTGCCAGCAGTTTAGGGACAGGCGAGTCCCCACGCAATCAGCCCCAGCATTTT	CASSLGTGESPRNQPQHF
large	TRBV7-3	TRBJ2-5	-	TGTGCCAGCAGCTTAATTACAGGGCTGGACCAAGAGACCCAGTACTTC	CASSLITGLDQETQYF
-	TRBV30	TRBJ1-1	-	TGTGCCTGGAGTCCAGGGAACACTGAAGCTTTCTTT	CAWSPGNTEAFF
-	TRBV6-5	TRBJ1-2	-	TGTGCCAGCAGTTACTCCGGGTGGGATGGCTACACCTTC	CASSYSGWDGYTF
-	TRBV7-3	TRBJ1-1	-	TGTGCCAGCAGCGCGCTACTTCGACAGCCGAACACTGAAGCTTTCTTT	CASSALLRQPNTEAFF
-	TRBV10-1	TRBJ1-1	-	TGCGCCAGCAATCCCCACTTGGGCACTGAAGCTTTCTTT	CASNPHLGTEAFF
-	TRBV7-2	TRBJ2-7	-	TGTGCCAGCAGCTTAATCAGGGGACACGAGCAGTACTTC	CASSLIRGHEQYF
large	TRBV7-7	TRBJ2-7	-	TGTGCCAGCAGCTTAGGGTTCCAGGGATACGAGCAGTACTTC	CASSLGFQGYEQYF
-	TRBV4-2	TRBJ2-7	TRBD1	TGTGCCAGCAGCCCGCGACAGGGGAGCTACGAGCAGTACTTC	CASSPRQGSYEQYF
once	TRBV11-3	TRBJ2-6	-	TGTGCCAGCAGCTTACACTCTGGGGCCAACGTCCTGACTTTC	CASSLHSGANVLTF
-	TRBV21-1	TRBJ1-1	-	TGTGCCAGCAGCGGGACACTAGCTACAATTCGCACTGAAGCTTTCTTT	CASSGTLATIRTEAFF
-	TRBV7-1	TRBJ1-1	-	TGTGCCAGCAGCTCTTCGGGAACGAGAATGAACACTGAAGCTTTCTTT	CASSSSGTRMNTEAFF
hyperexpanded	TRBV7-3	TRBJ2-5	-	TGTGCCAGCAGCTTAGAGTACCAAGAGACCCAGTACTTC	CASSLEYQETQYF
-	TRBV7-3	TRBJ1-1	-	TGTGCCAGCAGCTTAAGGGGTCCCTGGGACACTGAAGCTTTCTTT	CASSLRGPWDTEAFF
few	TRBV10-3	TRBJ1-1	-	TGTGCCATCAGTCGCCTCGGGGAAGAGAACACTGAAGCTTTCTTT	CAISRLGEENTEAFF
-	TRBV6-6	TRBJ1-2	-	TGTGCCAGCAGTTACTCGTCATACGGGGGGAACTATGGCTACACCTTC	CASSYSSYGGNYGYTF
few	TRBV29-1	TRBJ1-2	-	TGCAGCGCCTCGCCGACAGAGCTCTATGGCTACACCTTC	CSASPTELYGYTF
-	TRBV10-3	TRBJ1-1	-	TGTGCCATCAGTGAGGTAATGAACACTGAAGCTTTCTTT	CAISEVMNTEAFF
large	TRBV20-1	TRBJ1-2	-	TGCAGTGCTGGCAGGGGCTATGGCTACACCTTC	CSAGRGYGYTF
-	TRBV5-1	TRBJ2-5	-	TGCGCCAGCAGCTTCCCGGCCACAAGGGAGACCCAGTACTTC	CASSFPATRETQYF
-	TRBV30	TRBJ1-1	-	TGTGCCTGGTACCCTGGGCACACTGAAGCTTTCTTT	CAWYPGHTEAFF
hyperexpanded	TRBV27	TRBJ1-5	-	TGTGCCAGCAGTTTCCTGGGTGGGGCAAGACCCCAGCATTTT	CASSFLGGARPQHF
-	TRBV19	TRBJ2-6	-	TGTGCCAGTACACAAAGTCGGGCCAACGTCCTGACTTTC	CASTQSRANVLTF
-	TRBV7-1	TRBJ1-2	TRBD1	TGTGCCAGCAGCTTACAGGGGGCCTATGGCTACACCTTC	CASSLQGAYGYTF
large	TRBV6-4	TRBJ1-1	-	TGTGCCAGCAGTGACGGGACAGAAGCTTTCTTT	CASSDGTEAFF
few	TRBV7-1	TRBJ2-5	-	TGTGCCAGCAGCTTAGAGTACCAAGAGACCCAGTACTTC	CASSLEYQETQYF
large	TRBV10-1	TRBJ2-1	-	TGCGCCAGCAGTGAGTCCTACAATGAGCAGTTCTTC	CASSESYNEQFF
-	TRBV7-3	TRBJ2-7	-	TGTGCCAGCAGCTTAGGGTTCCAGGGATACGAGCAGTACTTC	CASSLGFQGYEQYF
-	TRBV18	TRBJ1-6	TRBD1	TGTGCCAGCTCACCACGGCGGGACAGGGCGAGTAATTCACCCCTCCACTTT	CASSPRRDRASNSPLHF